The source of this TCR beta chain is a study of T-cell memory formation after mild COVID-19. General study findings and limits: Later expanders leaned CD4+, whereas day 15 to 85 contracting clones were balanced CD4/CD8.

TCRdb re-called the 5' RACE reads through MiXCR, storing one row per CDR3 protein. The data show some 250,000 distinct CDR3 sequences, approximately 9% seen once. Germline V gene lookup returns CDR1 MNHEY and CDR2 SVGEGT. The CDR3 is 17 residues long. With 2 bases removed from V and 4 bases from J, the gap between germline ends came to 20 bases. This clonotype was recorded at least ten times. The target antigen is unknown. The chain has TRBV6-2 or TRBV6-3 and TRBJ1-1; no firm D call. Sequencing input: PBMCs or a T cell subset sorted from them (not recorded which). This clonotype originated in a young man who had mild COVID-19 (a few samples of this study predate the infection). Cell type and time point are not known. CDR3 in amino acids: CASSYNPRGIGLTEAFF. The CDR3 coding sequence is TGTGCCAGCAGTTACAACCCCCGCGGGATCGGGCTCACTGAAGCTTTCTTT.